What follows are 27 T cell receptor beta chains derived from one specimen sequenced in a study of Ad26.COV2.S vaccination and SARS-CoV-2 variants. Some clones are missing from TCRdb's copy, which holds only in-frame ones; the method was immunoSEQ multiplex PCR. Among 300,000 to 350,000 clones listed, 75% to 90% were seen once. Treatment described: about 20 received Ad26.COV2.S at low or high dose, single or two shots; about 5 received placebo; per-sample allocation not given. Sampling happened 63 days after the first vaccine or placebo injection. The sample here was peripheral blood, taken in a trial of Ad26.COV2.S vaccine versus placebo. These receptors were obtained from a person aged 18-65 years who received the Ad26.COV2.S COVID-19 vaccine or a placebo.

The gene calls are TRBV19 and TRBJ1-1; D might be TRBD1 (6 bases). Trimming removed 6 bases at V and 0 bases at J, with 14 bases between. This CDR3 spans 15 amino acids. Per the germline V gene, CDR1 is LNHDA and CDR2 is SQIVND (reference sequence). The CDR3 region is CASRHRVKVNTEAFF. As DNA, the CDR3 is TGTGCCAGTAGACACAGGGTAAAGGTGAACACTGAAGCTTTCTTT.

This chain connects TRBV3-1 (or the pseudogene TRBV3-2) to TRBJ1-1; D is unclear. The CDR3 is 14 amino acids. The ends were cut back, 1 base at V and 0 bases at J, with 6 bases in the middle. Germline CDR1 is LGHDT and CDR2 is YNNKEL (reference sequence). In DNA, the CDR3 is TGTGCCAGCAGCCAAGGACGGTTGAACACTGAAGCTTTCTTT. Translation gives CASSQGRLNTEAFF.

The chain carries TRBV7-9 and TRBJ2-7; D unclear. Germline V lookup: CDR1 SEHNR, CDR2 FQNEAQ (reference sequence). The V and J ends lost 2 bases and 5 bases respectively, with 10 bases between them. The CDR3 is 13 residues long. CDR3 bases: TGTGCCAGCAGCTTAAATTCGTGGAACGAGCAGTACTTC. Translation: CASSLNSWNEQYF.

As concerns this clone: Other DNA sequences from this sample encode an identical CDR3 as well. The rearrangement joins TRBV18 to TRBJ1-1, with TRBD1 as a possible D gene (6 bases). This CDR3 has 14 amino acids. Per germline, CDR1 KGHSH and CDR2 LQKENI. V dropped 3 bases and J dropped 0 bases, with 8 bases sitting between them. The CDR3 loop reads CASSPGQMNTEAFF. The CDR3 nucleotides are TGTGCCAGCTCACCCGGACAGATGAACACTGAAGCTTTCTTT.

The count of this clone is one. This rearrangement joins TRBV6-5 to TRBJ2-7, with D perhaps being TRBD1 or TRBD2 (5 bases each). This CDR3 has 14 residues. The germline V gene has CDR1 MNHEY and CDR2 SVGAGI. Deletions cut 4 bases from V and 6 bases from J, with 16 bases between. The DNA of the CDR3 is TGTGCCAGCAGTTCCGGGACCCAGACCTCCGAGCAGTACGTC. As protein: CASSSGTQTSEQYV.

The CDR3, as DNA: TGCGCCAGCAGCTTGGGTGCGGACAGGGGCCGAGGTGGCTACACCTTC. It translates to CASSLGADRGRGGYTF. V and J are TRBV5-1 and TRBJ1-2; TRBD1 matches 9 bases. This CDR3 has 16 residues. Germline V CDR1 and CDR2: SGHRS, YFSETQ. The J segment lost 7 bases and the V segment lost 0 bases, leaving 10 bases of the junction unmatched. Combining the CDR3 with reference TRBV5-1 and TRBJ1-2 gives the whole variable domain KAGVTQTPRYLIKTRGQQVTLSCSPISGHRSVSWYQQTPGQGLQFLFEYFSETQRNKGNFPGRFSGRQFSNSRSEMNVSTLELGDSALYLCASSLGADRGRGGYTFGSGTRLTVV.

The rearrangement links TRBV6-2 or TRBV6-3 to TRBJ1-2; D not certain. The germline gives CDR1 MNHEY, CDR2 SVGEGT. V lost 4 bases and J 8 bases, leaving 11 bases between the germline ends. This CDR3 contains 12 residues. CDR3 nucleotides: TGTGCCAGCAGTTCAATCGGCAACGGCTACACCTTC. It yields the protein CASSSIGNGYTF.

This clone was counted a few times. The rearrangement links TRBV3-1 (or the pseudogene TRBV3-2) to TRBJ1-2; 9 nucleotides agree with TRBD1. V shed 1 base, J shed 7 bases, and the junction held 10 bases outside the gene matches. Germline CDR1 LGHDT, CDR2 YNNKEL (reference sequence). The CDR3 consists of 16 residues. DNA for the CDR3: TGTGCCAGCAGCCAAGTGGCGGGACAGGGTTCAGGTGGCTACACCTTC. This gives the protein CASSQVAGQGSGGYTF.

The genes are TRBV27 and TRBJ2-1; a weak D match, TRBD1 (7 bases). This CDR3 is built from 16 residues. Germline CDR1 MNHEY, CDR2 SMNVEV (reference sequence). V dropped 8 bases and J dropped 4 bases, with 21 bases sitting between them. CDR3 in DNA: TGTGCCAGCTGGCCGCCCGGGGGCAGGGGGTACAATGAGCAGTTCTTC. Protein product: CASWPPGGRGYNEQFF.

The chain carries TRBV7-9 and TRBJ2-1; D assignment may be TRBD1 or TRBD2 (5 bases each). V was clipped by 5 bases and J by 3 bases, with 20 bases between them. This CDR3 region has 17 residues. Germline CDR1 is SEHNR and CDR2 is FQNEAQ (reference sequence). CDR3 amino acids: CASSPTTGPNYYNEQFF. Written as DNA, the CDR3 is TGTGCCAGCAGCCCAACTACGGGACCCAACTACTACAATGAGCAGTTCTTC.

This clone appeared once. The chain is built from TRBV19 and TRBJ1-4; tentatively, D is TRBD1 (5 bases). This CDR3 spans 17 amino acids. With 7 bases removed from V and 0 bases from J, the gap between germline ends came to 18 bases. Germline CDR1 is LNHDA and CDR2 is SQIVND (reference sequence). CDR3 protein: CASTDQGRGATNEKLFF. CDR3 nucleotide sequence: TGTGCCAGTACTGACCAAGGGAGAGGGGCAACTAATGAAAAACTGTTTTTT.

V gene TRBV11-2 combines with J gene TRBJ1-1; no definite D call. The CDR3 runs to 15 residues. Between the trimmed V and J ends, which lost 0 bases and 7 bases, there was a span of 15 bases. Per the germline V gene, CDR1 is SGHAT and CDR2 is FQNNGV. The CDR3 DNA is TGTGCCAGCAGCTTAGATCAGGCCACCCTAAATGAAGCTTTCTTT. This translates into CASSLDQATLNEAFF.

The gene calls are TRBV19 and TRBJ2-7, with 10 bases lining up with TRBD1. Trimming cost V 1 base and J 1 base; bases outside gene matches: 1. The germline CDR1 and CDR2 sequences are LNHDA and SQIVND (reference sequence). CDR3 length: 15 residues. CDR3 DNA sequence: TGTGCCAGTAGTATAGGACAGGGGGCTTCCTACGAGCAGTACTTC. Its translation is CASSIGQGASYEQYF.

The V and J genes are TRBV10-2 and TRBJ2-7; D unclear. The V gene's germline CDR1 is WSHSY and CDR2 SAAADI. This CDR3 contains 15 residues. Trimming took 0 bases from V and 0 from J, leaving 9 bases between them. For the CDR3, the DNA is TGCGCCAGCAGTGAGTCCGGGCGGAGCTCCTACGAGCAGTACGTC. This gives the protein CASSESGRSSYEQYV.

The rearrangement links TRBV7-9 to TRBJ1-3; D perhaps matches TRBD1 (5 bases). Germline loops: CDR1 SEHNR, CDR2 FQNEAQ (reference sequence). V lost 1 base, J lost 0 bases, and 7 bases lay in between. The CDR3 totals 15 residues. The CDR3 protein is CASSLEGVSGNTIYF. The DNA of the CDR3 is TGTGCCAGCAGCTTAGAAGGGGTCTCTGGAAACACCATATATTTT.

The chain's CDR3 is CASTPGDPTNEKLFF. CDR3 nucleotide sequence: TGTGCCAGCACCCCGGGAGACCCAACTAATGAAAAACTGTTTTTT. V is TRBV9 and J is TRBJ1-4; D uncertain. The germline CDR1 and CDR2 sequences are SGDLS and YYNGEE. V lost 6 bases and J 0 bases, leaving 12 bases between the germline ends. The CDR3 sequence is 15 residues long.

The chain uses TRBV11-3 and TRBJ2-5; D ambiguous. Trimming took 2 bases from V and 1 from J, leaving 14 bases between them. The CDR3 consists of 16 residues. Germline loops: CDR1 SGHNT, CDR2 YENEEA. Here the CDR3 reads CASSLTSASAQETQYF. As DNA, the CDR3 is TGTGCCAGCAGCTTAACATCTGCCTCGGCCCAAGAGACCCAGTACTTC. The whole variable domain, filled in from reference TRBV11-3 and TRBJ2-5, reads EAGVVQSPRYKIIEKKQPVAFWCNPISGHNTLYWYLQNLGQGPELLIRYENEEAVDDSQLPKDRFSAERLKGVDSTLKIQPAELGDSAVYLCASSLTSASAQETQYFGPGTRLLVL.

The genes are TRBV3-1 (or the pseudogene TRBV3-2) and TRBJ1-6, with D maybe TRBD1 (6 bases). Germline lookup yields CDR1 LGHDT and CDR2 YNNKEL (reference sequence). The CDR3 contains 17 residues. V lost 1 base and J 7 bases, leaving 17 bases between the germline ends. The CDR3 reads CASSQVSEQGGNSPLHF. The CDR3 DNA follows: TGTGCCAGCAGCCAAGTATCTGAACAGGGAGGGAATTCACCCCTCCACTTT.

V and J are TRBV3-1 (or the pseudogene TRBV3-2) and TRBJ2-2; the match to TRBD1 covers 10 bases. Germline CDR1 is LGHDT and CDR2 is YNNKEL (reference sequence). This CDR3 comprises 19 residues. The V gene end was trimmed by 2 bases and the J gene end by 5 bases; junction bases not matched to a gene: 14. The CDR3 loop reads CASSQTGTGVSRRTGELFF. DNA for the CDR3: TGTGCCAGCAGCCAAACCGGGACAGGGGTTTCGCGGAGGACCGGGGAGCTGTTTTTT.

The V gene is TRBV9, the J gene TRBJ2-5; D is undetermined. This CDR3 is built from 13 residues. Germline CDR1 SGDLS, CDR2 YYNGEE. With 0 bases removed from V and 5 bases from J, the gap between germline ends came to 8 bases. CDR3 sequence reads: CASSVVLGETQYF. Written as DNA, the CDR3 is TGTGCCAGCAGCGTAGTACTCGGCGAGACCCAGTACTTC.

The CDR3 DNA follows: TGTGCCAGCAGTGACCCGGGACTCCCGAACCAACTCTACAATGAGCAGTTCTTC. It is translated as CASSDPGLPNQLYNEQFF. The chain is built from TRBV25-1 and TRBJ2-1; D perhaps matches TRBD2 (6 bases). V shed 3 bases and J shed 3 bases, with 21 bases lying between them. The length of the CDR3 is 18 residues. From germline, CDR1 is MGHDK and CDR2 SYGVNS.

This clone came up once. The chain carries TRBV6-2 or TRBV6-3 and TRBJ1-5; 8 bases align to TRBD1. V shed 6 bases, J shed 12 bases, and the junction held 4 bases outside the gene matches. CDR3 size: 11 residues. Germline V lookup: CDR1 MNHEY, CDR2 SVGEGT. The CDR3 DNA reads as TGTGCCAGCAGCCAGGGACAGGACCAGCATTTT. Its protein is CASSQGQDQHF.

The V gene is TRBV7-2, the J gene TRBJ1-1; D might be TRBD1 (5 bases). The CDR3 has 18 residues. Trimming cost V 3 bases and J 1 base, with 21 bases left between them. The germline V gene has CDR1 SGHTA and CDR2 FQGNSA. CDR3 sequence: CASSFTPPMTDKNTEAFF. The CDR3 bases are TGTGCCAGCAGCTTTACCCCACCGATGACAGACAAGAACACTGAAGCTTTCTTT. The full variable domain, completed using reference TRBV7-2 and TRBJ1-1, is GAGVSQSPSNKVTEKGKDVELRCDPISGHTALYWYRQSLGQGLEFLIYFQGNSAPDKSGLPSDRFSAERTGGSVSTLTIQRTQQEDSAVYLCASSFTPPMTDKNTEAFFGQGTRLTVV.

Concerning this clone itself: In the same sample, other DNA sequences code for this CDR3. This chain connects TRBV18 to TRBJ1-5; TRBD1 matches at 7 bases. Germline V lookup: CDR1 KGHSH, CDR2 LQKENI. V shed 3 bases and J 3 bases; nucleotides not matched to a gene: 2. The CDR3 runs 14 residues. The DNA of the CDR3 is TGTGCCAGCTCACCGGGACAGCTCAATCAGCCCCAGCATTTT. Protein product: CASSPGQLNQPQHF.

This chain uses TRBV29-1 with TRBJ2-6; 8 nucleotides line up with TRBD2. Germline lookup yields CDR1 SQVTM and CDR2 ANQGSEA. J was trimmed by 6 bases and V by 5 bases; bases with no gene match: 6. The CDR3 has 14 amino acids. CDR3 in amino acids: CSVTGGGEANVLTF. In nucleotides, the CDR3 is TGCAGCGTTACCGGGGGGGGTGAGGCCAACGTCCTGACTTTC. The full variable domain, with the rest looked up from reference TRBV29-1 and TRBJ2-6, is SAVISQKPSRDICQRGTSLTIQCQVDSQVTMMFWYRQQPGQSLTLIATANQGSEATYESGFVIDKFPISRPNLTFSTLTVSNMSPEDSSIYLCSVTGGGEANVLTFGAGSRLTVL.

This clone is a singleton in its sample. As DNA, the CDR3 is TGTGCCAGCTCACAATCAGGCTTCCGGGGGAGTAATGAAAAACTGTTTTTT. Its protein is CASSQSGFRGSNEKLFF. V and J are TRBV18 and TRBJ1-4, with D perhaps TRBD1 (5 bases). Trimming pared 4 bases from V and 4 bases from J, leaving 19 bases between. Germline V lookup: CDR1 KGHSH, CDR2 LQKENI. There are 17 residues in the CDR3. Full variable domain (outside the CDR3, taken from reference TRBV18 and TRBJ1-4): NAGVMQNPRHLVRRRGQEARLRCSPMKGHSHVYWYRQLPEEGLKFMVYLQKENIIDESGMPKERFSAEFPKEGPSILRIQQVVRGDSAAYFCASSQSGFRGSNEKLFFGSGTQLSVL.

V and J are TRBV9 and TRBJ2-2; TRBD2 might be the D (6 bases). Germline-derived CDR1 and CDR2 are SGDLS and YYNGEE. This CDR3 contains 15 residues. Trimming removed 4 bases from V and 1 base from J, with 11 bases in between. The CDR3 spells CASSPGLWNTGELFF. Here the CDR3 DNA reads TGTGCCAGCAGCCCGGGACTTTGGAACACCGGGGAGCTGTTTTTT. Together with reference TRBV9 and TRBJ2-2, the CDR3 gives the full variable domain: DSGVTQTPKHLITATGQRVTLRCSPRSGDLSVYWYQQSLDQGLQFLIQYYNGEERAKGNILERFSAQQFPDLHSELNLSSLELGDSALYFCASSPGLWNTGELFFGEGSRLTVL.